Listed below are T cell receptor beta chains from one sample, sequenced in a study of vaccination and CD4 T cells after COVID-19. TCRdb recomputed calls from the PCR reads with MiXCR, one row per CDR3 protein. The data show about 25,000 distinct CDR3 sequences, approximately 40% seen once. Their antigens remain unidentified. Sequencing was carried out using CD4+ T cells from blood, cultured in vitro. The receptors derive from a human donor who had recovered from COVID-19. The CDR3 runs from the conserved cysteine through the conserved F or W. Each record gives: V gene, CDR3 protein.

V: TRBV20-1
CDR3: CSARGGFSSPLHF

V: TRBV30
CDR3: CAWSVRSQRYYGYTF

V: TRBV20-1
CDR3: CSAPLRERNTEAFF

V: TRBV7-2
CDR3: CASRLGLATDTQYF

V: TRBV27
CDR3: CASRPGTGLKTQYF

V: TRBV28
CDR3: CASSSARFQETQYF

V: TRBV9
CDR3: CASSARPGTSGLQETQYF

V: TRBV2
CDR3: CASSSQTGGNQPQHF

V: TRBV6-1
CDR3: CASGGQGRNQPQHF

V: TRBV7-2
CDR3: CASSYSISRNEQYF

V: TRBV27
CDR3: CASSPGTASSTDTQYF

V: TRBV7-2
CDR3: CASSLDVTGELFF

V: TRBV20-1
CDR3: CSASFRTYEQYF

V: TRBV28
CDR3: CASSFWGVEYF

V: TRBV7-2
CDR3: CASSLNRGTGELFF

V: TRBV24-1
CDR3: CATSDRTGRNGYTF

V: TRBV20-1
CDR3: CSAREPRGQETQYF

V: TRBV6-1
CDR3: CASSATGESSYEQYF

V: TRBV20-1
CDR3: CSASNPRTGRDTEAFF

V: TRBV28
CDR3: CASSFLQGGGEKLFF

V: TRBV7-2
CDR3: CASSLDFSGRARETQYF

V: TRBV7-3
CDR3: CASSLFGDPTQYF

V: TRBV5-4
CDR3: CASSLGRGLLETQYF

V: TRBV6-5
CDR3: CASSSGGLPGTYEQYF

V: TRBV28
CDR3: CASSGTGGRRETQYF

V: TRBV18
CDR3: CASSPDSRTGELFF

V: TRBV7-2
CDR3: CASSLRTVQGGKLFF

V: TRBV7-6
CDR3: CASSLGGGNTYNEQFF

V: TRBV28
CDR3: CASTSWGTGNTGELFF

V: TRBV7-8
CDR3: CASSSGDRNTEAFF

V: TRBV7-6
CDR3: CASSFFGRGSKNTGELFF

V: TRBV27
CDR3: CASSFEGARNTEAFF

V: TRBV10-1
CDR3: CASSEGAGGPSYNEQFF

V: TRBV20-1
CDR3: CSARKSGTEAFF

V: TRBV5-5
CDR3: CASSLDPLGARVEDNEQFF

V: TRBV6-5
CDR3: CASSYSGQGYSGYTF